This T cell receptor (beta chain) came from a study of T cells in tuberculosis. The wider study: A South African cohort included IGRA-negative adolescents, latently infected IGRA-positive adolescents and adults with active tuberculosis.

Data came from immunoSEQ multiplex PCR; TCRdb stores just in-frame clones and leaves some out. The sample lists more than 35,000 clones; nearly 95% were seen once. This clone was detected once. Its antigen is still unknown. J lost 2 bases, V lost 6 bases, and 18 bases had no gene match. The CDR3 is made up of 17 amino acids. Germline V gives CDR1 SQVTM, CDR2 ANQGSEA. Study-level results: Active tuberculosis patients had shorter CDR3-alpha; the beta difference was nonsignificant. Samples were chosen by availability of cryopreserved specimens. Classification accuracy was 75% to 90% (AUROC approximately 0.89) with the GMM-specific repertoire.

This receptor was identified in a donor aged 10-30 years with latent tuberculosis or without tuberculosis infection. What was sequenced was PBMCs. The gene calls are TRBV29-1 and TRBJ2-5; TRBD1 agrees at 7 bases. The CDR3 DNA sequence: TGCAGCGTAAATGCCGGTAGACAGGGAATGTGGCAAGAGACCCAGTACTTC. Amino acid sequence: CSVNAGRQGMWQETQYF.